A selection of T cell receptor beta chains follows, all from one sample in a study of CD4 and CD8 cells across lung adenocarcinoma regions. One entry per CDR3 protein results from TCRdb running MiXCR on the PCR reads. The sample holds about 20,000 distinct CDR3 sequences; roughly 56% are singletons and the top ten take around 25%. The source material was CD8+ T cells from the center of a lung tumor. These receptors came from a female donor with lung adenocarcinoma. The CD4 and CD8 labels of this study may be unreliable. Both conserved end residues are part of each CDR3. Fields, in order: V gene, J gene, D gene, clone size, CDR3 DNA, CDR3 protein. The D gene is left open where the match is weak. Where a row states a size, it is once, few, many or the class of an expanded clone; other rows omit it.

TRBV9	TRBJ2-2	.	.	TGTGCCAGCAGCGTAGGGCTTACCACCGGGGAGCTGTTTTTT	CASSVGLTTGELFF
TRBV6-1	TRBJ2-1	TRBD2	.	TGTGCCAGCAGTGACTTAGCGGGGGGCGTCTCCTACAATGAGCAGTTCTTC	CASSDLAGGVSYNEQFF
TRBV6-2/TRBV6-3	TRBJ2-1	.	.	TGTGCCAGCAGTTACTCTCGAGTAGTCAATGAGCAGTTCTTC	CASSYSRVVNEQFF
TRBV4-2	TRBJ2-1	.	.	TGTGCCAGCAGCCAAGGGGGGTTGGGGTCCAGTGAGCAGTTCTTC	CASSQGGLGSSEQFF
TRBV14	TRBJ2-1	.	many	TGTGCCAGCAGCCATAGGCAGGGGGGCGGACGCCCCTACAATGAGCAGTTCTTC	CASSHRQGGGRPYNEQFF
TRBV20-1	TRBJ1-2	.	few	TGCAGTGCTAGAGGCCAGGGCGGGCAGTCAAACTATGGCTACACCTTC	CSARGQGGQSNYGYTF
TRBV7-2	TRBJ2-5	TRBD2	.	TGTGCCAGCAGCCTCCGCGGGACTAGCCCCCAAGAGACCCAGTACTTC	CASSLRGTSPQETQYF
TRBV4-1	TRBJ2-1	TRBD2	many	TGCGCCAGCAGCCACAGCCTAGCGGGAGTCACCTACAATGAGCAGTTCTTC	CASSHSLAGVTYNEQFF
TRBV10-1	TRBJ2-4	.	.	TGCGCCAGCACGGGGAGGCGAGACCAAAATATTCAGTACTTC	CASTGRRDQNIQYF
TRBV18	TRBJ2-1	.	.	TGTGCCAGCTCGCCCCCACCTCCGAGGGTAGGTCTGTTCTTC	CASSPPPPRVGLFF
TRBV27	TRBJ2-3	.	.	TGTGCCAGCGGGCGGCTGTGGGGCACAAATACGCAGTATTTT	CASGRLWGTNTQYF
TRBV28	TRBJ1-2	TRBD1	.	TGTGCCAGCAGTTCGCCGGGACAGCATGGCTACACCTTC	CASSSPGQHGYTF
TRBV20-1	TRBJ2-7	TRBD2	few	TGCAGTGCTAGAGACCCACTAGCGGGGTCCTACGAGCAGTACTTC	CSARDPLAGSYEQYF
TRBV27	TRBJ2-7	.	.	TGTGCCAGCAGCCCATGGACGCTGAAGGACTACGAGCAGTACTTC	CASSPWTLKDYEQYF
TRBV27	TRBJ2-3	TRBD2	few	TGTGCGGGCAGTGGGGGGGGGGACCAAGAGACCCAGTACTTT	CAGSGGGDQETQYF
TRBV6-1	TRBJ2-3	TRBD2	once	TGTGCCAGCAGGGACTGCGCGTGGCGGGGGGGCACTGGCCAAGATACGCAGTATTTC	CASRDCAWRGGTGQDTQYF
TRBV25-1	TRBJ2-1	TRBD1	medium-sized	TGTGCCAGCAGCATACAGGGGGTAAAAGAGCAGTTCTTC	CASSIQGVKEQFF
TRBV5-8	TRBJ2-3	.	.	TGTGCCAGCAGCTTGTCAATGAGCACAGATACGCAGTATTTT	CASSLSMSTDTQYF
TRBV10-2	TRBJ1-5	.	many	TGCGCCAGCAGTGAAATGCGCCAGCCCCAGCATTTT	CASSEMRQPQHF
TRBV28	TRBJ1-6	.	.	TGTGCCAGCAGTTTTGGCCTAGGGTCACCCCTCCACTTT	CASSFGLGSPLHF
TRBV6-1	TRBJ2-4	.	.	TGTGCGGGCAAGGGCCGGGGAGACCAAGAGACTCAGTACTTC	CAGKGRGDQETQYF
TRBV28	TRBJ2-4	.	.	TGTGCGGGCAGTGGGGCCGGAGCCAAAGAGACTCAGTACTTC	CAGSGAGAKETQYF
TRBV6-1	TRBJ2-7	.	few	TGTGCCAGCCGTGGACGGGGTGACTCCTACGAGCAGTACTTC	CASRGRGDSYEQYF
TRBV6-1	TRBJ1-2	.	.	TGTGCCAGCAGGGGGGGGGGGGGGGCCTATGGCTACACCTTC	CASRGGGGAYGYTF
TRBV7-9	TRBJ2-5	TRBD1	.	TGTGCCAGCAGCTTTCAATCAGGGGGCGTCGGAGAGACCCAGTACTTC	CASSFQSGGVGETQYF
TRBV10-1	TRBJ2-3	.	.	TGCGCCAGCAGATCCGGGCCGAACACAGATATGCAGTACTTT	CASRSGPNTDMQYF
TRBV6-4	TRBJ2-4	.	.	TGTGCCAGCAGTGACGAGTCAGGGCACATTCAGTACTTC	CASSDESGHIQYF
TRBV7-6	TRBJ2-3	.	.	TGTGCGTGCAGCGTCCCGGGACCGGGAGCCAAAGATACGCAGTATTTC	CACSVPGPGAKDTQYF
TRBV4-2	TRBJ2-7	.	.	TGTGCCAGCAGCCAGGCAGACCCCTACGAGCAGTACTTC	CASSQADPYEQYF
TRBV10-1	TRBJ2-2	TRBD2	once	TGCGCCAGCAGTGATCCGGGACTATCAAGCACAGATACGCTGTATTTT	CASSDPGLSSTDTLYF
TRBV27	TRBJ1-2	.	.	TGTGCCAGCAGCCCGGACCGACCAATCTCAGGCTACACCTTC	CASSPDRPISGYTF
TRBV12-3/TRBV12-4	TRBJ2-5	TRBD2	many	TGTGCCAGCAGTTTAGGGGCGGGAGGGCAAGAGACCCAGTACTTC	CASSLGAGGQETQYF
TRBV10-3	TRBJ2-5	.	.	TGTGCCACCAAGGTCGGCCGAGACCGAGAGACCCAGTACTTC	CATKVGRDRETQYF
TRBV11-2	TRBJ2-7	.	few	TGTGCCAGCACCCTATTTGGGTACGAGCAGTACTTC	CASTLFGYEQYF
TRBV27	TRBJ2-4	.	.	TGTGCCCGCGGAGCCACAAACACGCAGTACTTC	CARGATNTQYF
TRBV6-1	TRBJ2-3	TRBD2	.	TGTGCCAGCAGTGAAGCGGGACTAGGGGGAGGGGACCCAGAGACGCAGTATTTT	CASSEAGLGGGDPETQYF
TRBV10-3	TRBJ2-4	.	.	TGTGCCATCCGGGTCGCGGGGCCGGGAGACAAAAACACTCAGTACTTC	CAIRVAGPGDKNTQYF
TRBV6-1	TRBJ2-4	.	.	TGTGCCAGCATATGGTCTTCAGGGGCAGATATTCAGTACTTC	CASIWSSGADIQYF
TRBV4-1	TRBJ1-1	.	few	TGCGCCAGCAGCCAAGACAGGGTCCCTGAAGCTTTCTTT	CASSQDRVPEAFF
TRBV6-1	TRBJ2-3	.	once	TGTGCCAGCAGCCGACAAGCGGTGAGCACCGAGACGCAGTATTTT	CASSRQAVSTETQYF
TRBV10-1	TRBJ2-3	.	.	TGCGCCAGCACGGGGGTAAGGGCCTCAGATACGCAGTACTTT	CASTGVRASDTQYF
TRBV6-1	TRBJ2-1	.	medium-sized	TGTGCCAGCAGCCTGGACGGACGGACTAATAATGAGCAGTTCTTC	CASSLDGRTNNEQFF
TRBV6-5	TRBJ2-3	TRBD2	medium-sized	TGTGCCAGCAGATTAGGTAGCGGGAGAACAGATACGCAGTATTTT	CASRLGSGRTDTQYF
TRBV4-2	TRBJ2-3	.	.	TGTGCCAGCAGCCAACCGGGGGGCCAGCGGGAAGATACGCAGTATTTT	CASSQPGGQREDTQYF
TRBV6-5	TRBJ2-3	.	.	TGTGCCAGCGGTCACTGGGCCGGAGGCCCAGATACGCAGTATTTC	CASGHWAGGPDTQYF
TRBV10-2	TRBJ2-3	TRBD2	.	TGCGCCAGCAGTGAGGGGATAGGGGCGGGAGGCGCAGAGACGCAGTATTTC	CASSEGIGAGGAETQYF
TRBV7-2	TRBJ2-7	.	many	TGTGCCAGCAGCCGTCGGTGGGGCGAGCAGTACTTC	CASSRRWGEQYF
TRBV10-1	TRBJ2-5	.	once	TGCGCGGGCAAGGTGGGGCGAGACCAAGATACCCAGTACTTT	CAGKVGRDQDTQYF
TRBV10-2	TRBJ2-1	.	.	TGCGCCAGCAGTGAAAGCCTCCATTGGGATGAGCAGTTCTTC	CASSESLHWDEQFF
TRBV6-5	TRBJ2-3	.	medium-sized	TGTGCCAGCAGTTCCCCCGGGTTGAGTTGGAAGCAGTATTTT	CASSSPGLSWKQYF